The 27 T cell receptor beta chains given below trace back to one sample, sequenced in a study of OX40 agonist ivuxolimab in advanced cancers. Assay: immunoSEQ multiplex PCR; the TCRdb copy retains only in-frame clones and omits some. Of under 50,000 clones in the sample, about 85% are singletons; the top ten hold around half. Sequencing was performed on CD4+ or CD8+ T cells sorted from blood, taken in a trial of the OX40 agonist ivuxolimab. These receptors originate from an adult with an advanced solid tumor such as melanoma, head and neck, liver or kidney cancer.

The chain is built from TRBV7-8 and TRBJ2-1; 7 bases are shared with TRBD1. Germline assignment: CDR1 SGHVS and CDR2 FQNEAQ. Losses at the gene ends were 5 bases for V and 2 bases for J; bases not matched to a gene: 3. This CDR3 spans 14 amino acids. CDR3 sequence (DNA): TGTGCCAGCAGCCGGACAGGTACCTACAATGAGCAGTTCTTC. Translated, it gives CASSRTGTYNEQFF.

The chain links TRBV9 to TRBJ2-7; perhaps TRBD2 as D (7 bases). V was cut by 4 bases and J by 3 bases, with 23 bases left in between. There are 17 residues in the CDR3. Per germline, CDR1 SGDLS and CDR2 YYNGEE. CDR3 in DNA: TGTGCCAGCAGCCCGAGCAGGGGAGGGACTACGAACTACGAGCAGTACTTC. The encoded protein is CASSPSRGGTTNYEQYF.

This chain connects TRBV6-6 to TRBJ2-5, with TRBD2 matching 8 bases. Germline loops: CDR1 MNHNY, CDR2 SVGAGI (reference sequence). The CDR3 spans 15 residues. V was pared by 6 bases and J by 5 bases, with 11 bases of the junction left unmatched. For the CDR3, the DNA is TGTGCCAGCAGCGCACCAGCGGGAGTAGGTGAGACCCAGTACTTC. Its translation is CASSAPAGVGETQYF.

V is TRBV6-1 and J is TRBJ2-7; a weak D match, TRBD2 (5 bases). V lost 7 bases and J lost 3, with 10 bases in between. The CDR3 has 12 amino acids. Germline CDR1 is MNHNS and CDR2 is SASEGT. CDR3 region: CASTGNFYEQYF. Written as DNA, the CDR3 is TGTGCCAGCACCGGGAACTTCTACGAGCAGTACTTC.

The J gene is TRBJ2-1, the V gene TRBV14; perhaps D is TRBD1 or TRBD2 (5 bases each). V was cut by 5 bases and J by 4 bases, with 12 bases left in between. CDR1 is SGHDN and CDR2 is FVKESK in the germline V gene. The CDR3 is made up of 14 amino acids. This chain's CDR3 is CASSETGRYNEQFF. In DNA form, the CDR3 reads TGTGCCAGCAGCGAAACGGGACGTTACAATGAGCAGTTCTTC. Drawing the rest from reference TRBV14 and TRBJ2-1, the complete variable domain is EAGVTQFPSHSVIEKGQTVTLRCDPISGHDNLYWYRRVMGKEIKFLLHFVKESKQDESGMPNNRFLAERTGGTYSTLKVQPAELEDSGVYFCASSETGRYNEQFFGPGTRLTVL.

The V and J genes are TRBV5-1 and TRBJ2-7; possibly TRBD2 for D (6 bases). The CDR3 covers 14 residues. Trimming shortened V by 5 bases and J by 3 bases, and 15 bases separated the two germline ends. From germline, CDR1 is SGHRS and CDR2 YFSETQ. CDR3 amino acids: CASRGIGTFYEQYF. In DNA, the CDR3 is TGCGCCAGCAGAGGAATTGGGACTTTCTACGAGCAGTACTTC.

The chain combines TRBV5-1 with TRBJ2-5; no clear D. CDR1 is SGHRS and CDR2 is YFSETQ in the germline V gene. V was clipped by 2 bases and J by 1 base, with 0 bases between them. The CDR3 has 11 residues. The DNA of the CDR3 is TGCGCCAGCAGCTTCCAAGAGACCCAGTACTTC. This translates into CASSFQETQYF.

The rearrangement uses TRBV5-1 and TRBJ1-1; D might be TRBD1 (6 bases). This CDR3 region has 15 residues. The V end was cut by 7 bases, the J end by 4 bases, with 20 bases between. Per the germline V gene, CDR1 is SGHRS and CDR2 is YFSETQ. The CDR3 DNA follows: TGCGCCAGCCGCCAACCGACAGGAGCCCTCACTGAAGCTTTCTTT. It translates to CASRQPTGALTEAFF.

The chain carries TRBV20-1 and TRBJ2-3, with 7 bases matching TRBD2. The CDR3 totals 11 residues. V lost 8 bases to trimming and J lost 9 bases; unmatched junction nucleotides: 8. CDR1 is DFQATT and CDR2 is SNEGSKA in the germline V gene (reference sequence). The CDR3 loop reads CSSGELATQYF. CDR3 DNA: TGCAGTTCCGGTGAACTAGCGACGCAGTATTTT.

There are a few counts of this clone. This CDR3 reads CAWKDGGNQPQHF. The CDR3 bases are TGTGCCTGGAAGGACGGGGGCAATCAGCCCCAGCATTTT. The V and J genes are TRBV30 and TRBJ1-5; D unresolved. This CDR3 contains 13 residues. V was cut by 4 bases and J by 2 bases, with 9 bases left in between. From germline, CDR1 is GTSNPN and CDR2 SVGIG (reference sequence).

The rearrangement links TRBV30 to TRBJ2-3; D possibly uses TRBD1 or TRBD2 (5 bases each). The CDR3 sequence is 13 residues long. The germline gives CDR1 GTSNPN, CDR2 SVGIG (reference sequence). V dropped 0 bases and J dropped 4 bases, with 8 bases sitting between them. CDR3 nucleotides: TGTGCCTGGAGTGTTCAGGGAGCAGATACGCAGTATTTT. Translation gives CAWSVQGADTQYF.

For this clone: The identical CDR3 is also encoded by other nucleotide sequences in the sample. V and J are TRBV30 and TRBJ1-3; D not certain. The CDR3 runs 14 residues. Deletions cut 5 bases from V and 7 bases from J, with 18 bases between. Per the germline V gene, CDR1 is GTSNPN and CDR2 is SVGIG (reference sequence). CDR3 nucleotide sequence: TGTGCCTGGGGGATTCGGACCGTTGGGAACACCATATATTTT. Translating gives CAWGIRTVGNTIYF.

The V gene is TRBV28, the J gene TRBJ2-3; 7 bases align to TRBD1. CDR3 length: 13 residues. The J segment lost 1 base and the V segment lost 5 bases, leaving 0 bases of the junction unmatched. From germline, CDR1 is MDHEN and CDR2 SYDVKM. The CDR3 DNA reads TGTGCCAGCAGTGGACAGGGCACAGATACGCAGTATTTT. Its translation is CASSGQGTDTQYF. Filled out from reference TRBV28 and TRBJ2-3, the complete variable domain reads DVKVTQSSRYLVKRTGEKVFLECVQDMDHENMFWYRQDPGLGLRLIYFSYDVKMKEKGDIPEGYSVSREKKERFSLILESASTNQTSMYLCASSGQGTDTQYFGPGTRLTVL.

This clone was picked up a small number of times. The chain joins TRBV10-1 to TRBJ2-6; tentative D call: TRBD2 (5 bases). Looked up from germline, CDR1 is WNHNN and CDR2 is SYGVQD (reference sequence). V lost 6 bases to trimming and J lost 0 bases, with 9 bases between them. This CDR3 is built from 15 residues. The CDR3 loop reads CASSPRDSGANVLTF. The CDR3 region has the DNA TGCGCCAGCAGCCCTCGGGACTCTGGGGCCAACGTCCTGACTTTC.

This clone was observed once. This sequence joins TRBV4-1 and TRBJ2-7, with 7 bases matching TRBD1. Germline CDR1 reads MGHRA; CDR2 reads YSYEKL. This CDR3 comprises 14 residues. V trimming: 4 bases; J trimming: 2 bases; junction bases outside the gene matches: 5. For the CDR3, the DNA is TGCGCCAGCAGCCCCCGGGACAGAGCCTACGAGCAGTACTTC. Translated, it gives CASSPRDRAYEQYF.

V usage is TRBV29-1 and J usage is TRBJ2-1; D is perhaps TRBD1 (6 bases). Germline CDR1 SQVTM, CDR2 ANQGSEA. The CDR3 is 14 residues long. V was trimmed by 1 base and J by 6 bases, leaving 13 bases between them. The chain's CDR3 is CSVEVSGTTNEQFF. CDR3 in DNA: TGCAGCGTTGAAGTCTCCGGGACAACCAATGAGCAGTTCTTC.

V gene TRBV4-2 combines with J gene TRBJ2-5; no reliable D call. The DNA end lines up better with TRBJ2-7; the J call may be wrong. Germline V lookup: CDR1 LGHNA, CDR2 YNFKEQ. This CDR3 has 18 residues. CDR3 coding DNA: TGTGCCAGCAGCCAAGATCTTGGTCGCAGTTCTTTTACCTACGAGCAGTACTTC. This gives the protein CASSQDLGRSSFTYEQYF.

This sequence joins TRBV18 and TRBJ1-6; possible D gene TRBD1, 5 bases. Looked up from germline, CDR1 is KGHSH and CDR2 is LQKENI. The CDR3 runs 13 residues. V lost 0 bases to trimming and J lost 10 bases, with 7 bases between them. Written as DNA, the CDR3 is TGTGCCAGCTCACCACCCGGGGACTCACCCCTCCACTTT. It specifies CASSPPGDSPLHF.

This clone has only one observation. The chain employs TRBV7-3 and TRBJ2-3; unclear D gene. Germline assignment: CDR1 SGHTA and CDR2 FQGTGA. The germline V and J ends were trimmed by 2 bases and 7 bases, with 13 bases remaining between them. This CDR3 has 14 amino acids. Here the CDR3 reads CASSLFADTNTQYF. The CDR3 DNA is TGTGCCAGCAGCTTATTTGCTGATACGAATACGCAGTATTTT.

V gene TRBV4-3 combines with J gene TRBJ2-5; D is uncertain. Per the germline V gene, CDR1 is LGHNA and CDR2 is YSLEER. Trimming removed 0 bases at V and 2 bases at J, with 10 bases between. The CDR3 has 15 amino acids. CDR3 region: CASSQERSLQETQYF. CDR3 in DNA: TGCGCCAGCAGCCAAGAGAGGAGCTTACAAGAGACCCAGTACTTC.

In this sample, this clone turned up once. The chain carries TRBV10-2 and TRBJ1-4; TRBD1 matches at 10 bases. Germline V gene data show CDR1 as WSHSY and CDR2 as SAAADI. The V segment lost 2 bases and the J segment 8 bases; nucleotides outside the gene matches: 5. CDR3 length: 15 residues. The CDR3 is CASSEPDRGHEKLFF. CDR3 coding DNA: TGCGCCAGCAGTGAGCCAGACAGGGGGCACGAAAAACTGTTTTTT.

V is TRBV9 and J is TRBJ2-7; D tentatively reads TRBD1 or TRBD2 (5 bases each). CDR1 is SGDLS, CDR2 YYNGEE, per germline. V dropped 2 bases and J dropped 3 bases, with 12 bases sitting between them. The CDR3 extends over 14 amino acids. CDR3: CASSVRGSHYEQYF. The DNA for the CDR3 is TGTGCCAGCAGCGTGAGGGGCAGCCACTACGAGCAGTACTTC.

This chain uses TRBV6-5 with TRBJ2-7; TRBD1 aligns across 8 bases. CDR1 is MNHEY and CDR2 is SVGAGI in the germline V gene. The CDR3 extends over 14 amino acids. Trimming at V came to 5 bases and at J to 3 bases, leaving 6 bases not matched to a gene. CDR3: CASSPGTGDYEQYF. In DNA form, the CDR3 reads TGTGCCAGCAGTCCCGGGACAGGTGACTACGAGCAGTACTTC.

The CDR3 spells CASSGQPTGNVEAFF. Written as DNA, the CDR3 is TGCGCCAGCAGCGGTCAGCCCACAGGGAATGTTGAAGCTTTCTTT. J is TRBJ1-1 and V is TRBV5-1; TRBD1 might be the D (6 bases). Trimming pared 4 bases from V and 7 bases from J, leaving 20 bases between. Germline CDR1 SGHRS, CDR2 YFSETQ. The CDR3 is 15 amino acids.

This chain joins TRBV5-1 and TRBJ2-1; D may be TRBD1 (5 bases). Germline V CDR1 and CDR2: SGHRS, YFSETQ. Trimming left V 0 bases short and J 2 bases short, with 9 bases between. The CDR3 has 15 amino acids. In DNA form, the CDR3 reads TGCGCCAGCAGCTTGGACAGGTCCCCCTACAATGAGCAGTTCTTC. Its translation is CASSLDRSPYNEQFF. Together with reference TRBV5-1 and TRBJ2-1, the CDR3 gives the full variable domain: KAGVTQTPRYLIKTRGQQVTLSCSPISGHRSVSWYQQTPGQGLQFLFEYFSETQRNKGNFPGRFSGRQFSNSRSEMNVSTLELGDSALYLCASSLDRSPYNEQFFGPGTRLTVL.

The chain uses TRBV12-5 and TRBJ1-1; D possibly corresponds to TRBD1 (6 bases). Between the trimmed V and J ends, which lost 7 bases and 0 bases, there was a span of 15 bases. The germline V gene has CDR1 LGHNT and CDR2 FRNRAP. This CDR3 has 15 residues. This CDR3 is CASAVGDTLNTEAFF. Written as DNA, the CDR3 is TGTGCTAGTGCTGTGGGGGACACATTGAACACTGAAGCTTTCTTT. Supplemented by reference TRBV12-5 and TRBJ1-1, the full variable domain reads DARVTQTPRHKVTEMGQEVTMRCQPILGHNTVFWYRQTMMQGLELLAYFRNRAPLDDSGMPKDRFSAEMPDATLATLKIQPSEPRDSAVYFCASAVGDTLNTEAFFGQGTRLTVV.

V is TRBV30 and J is TRBJ2-3; 9 nucleotides align to TRBD1. The CDR3 length is 14 residues. Germline V lookup: CDR1 GTSNPN, CDR2 SVGIG (reference sequence). J lost 4 bases, V lost 7 bases, and 9 bases had no gene match. The CDR3 spells CALQQGALADTQYF. CDR3 bases: TGTGCCTTGCAACAGGGGGCTCTGGCAGATACGCAGTATTTT.